What follows are 13 T cell receptor beta chains derived from one specimen sequenced in a study of OX40 agonist ivuxolimab in advanced cancers. Here immunoSEQ multiplex PCR was the method, and the copy in TCRdb shows in-frame clones only, minus some. Of tens of thousands of clones in the sample, 84% were seen once. Sequencing used CD4+ or CD8+ T cells sorted from blood, obtained in a trial of the OX40 agonist ivuxolimab. The receptor set was obtained from an adult with an advanced solid tumor such as melanoma, head and neck, liver or kidney cancer.

Concerning this clone itself: Other DNA sequences in this specimen translate into the identical CDR3. This chain joins TRBV18 and TRBJ1-5, with 8 positions matching TRBD1. The CDR3 runs to 15 residues. Germline V gives CDR1 KGHSH, CDR2 LQKENI. The ends lost 6 bases at V and 2 bases at J; junction bases unmatched: 6. The CDR3 protein is CASSPDRGGNQPQHF. The DNA for the CDR3 is TGTGCCAGCTCTCCCGACAGGGGAGGCAATCAGCCCCAGCATTTT.

This rearrangement joins TRBV28 to TRBJ1-2; D remains unclear. The germline V and J ends were trimmed by 5 bases and 2 bases, with 6 bases remaining between them. Per germline, CDR1 MDHEN and CDR2 SYDVKM. The CDR3 totals 12 residues. This chain's CDR3 is CASSIINYGYTF. CDR3 DNA sequence: TGTGCCAGCAGTATCATCAACTATGGCTACACCTTC.

The chain carries TRBV5-1 and TRBJ2-5; 10 nucleotides agree with TRBD2. CDR1 is SGHRS and CDR2 is YFSETQ in the germline V gene. V lost 0 bases, J lost 3 bases, and 2 bases stayed unmatched. The CDR3 covers 15 residues. CDR3 region: CASSLAGTSEETQYF. The CDR3 DNA sequence: TGCGCCAGCAGCTTGGCCGGGACTAGCGAAGAGACCCAGTACTTC.

This chain uses TRBV27 with TRBJ2-5, with D tentatively TRBD1 (5 bases). The CDR3 is 14 residues long. The germline CDR1 and CDR2 sequences are MNHEY and SMNVEV (reference sequence). The germline V and J ends were trimmed by 6 bases and 3 bases, with 14 bases remaining between them. The chain's CDR3 is CASSLGPEEETQYF. The CDR3 DNA follows: TGTGCCAGCAGCCTGGGGCCGGAAGAAGAGACCCAGTACTTC.

The rearrangement joins TRBV6-5 to TRBJ1-5, with 8 nucleotides matching TRBD1. CDR3 length: 15 residues. The germline CDR1 and CDR2 sequences are MNHEY and SVGAGI. V trimming: 6 bases; J trimming: 2 bases; junction bases outside the gene matches: 6. The CDR3 DNA is TGTGCCAGCAGCCCTGGACAGGGTCGCAATCAGCCCCAGCATTTT. Protein product: CASSPGQGRNQPQHF.

V gene TRBV5-4 combines with J gene TRBJ1-1; no reliable D call. Germline V lookup: CDR1 SGHNT, CDR2 YYREEE (reference sequence). Trimming shortened V by 1 base and J by 8 bases, and 9 bases separated the two germline ends. The CDR3 has 12 amino acids. CDR3: CASSLSGGEAFF. The DNA of the CDR3 is TGTGCCAGCAGCTTGTCGGGCGGAGAAGCTTTCTTT.

The rearrangement links TRBV11-2 to TRBJ2-7; D unclear. The ends were cut back, 5 bases at V and 0 bases at J, with 5 bases in the middle. The CDR3 is 12 amino acids. Germline V gene data show CDR1 as SGHAT and CDR2 as FQNNGV. In nucleotides, the CDR3 is TGTGCCAGCAGCCTACGCTCCTACGAGCAGTACTTC. Its translation: CASSLRSYEQYF. Combining the CDR3 with reference TRBV11-2 and TRBJ2-7 gives the whole variable domain EAGVAQSPRYKIIEKRQSVAFWCNPISGHATLYWYQQILGQGPKLLIQFQNNGVVDDSQLPKDRFSAERLKGVDSTLKIQPAKLEDSAVYLCASSLRSYEQYFGPGTRLTVT.

V gene TRBV7-3 combines with J gene TRBJ2-6; TRBD1 is a possible D gene (6 bases). Trimming left V 5 bases short and J 2 bases short, with 16 bases between. This CDR3 region has 17 residues. Germline CDR1 is SGHTA and CDR2 is FQGTGA. The CDR3 DNA reads TGTGCCAGCAGCCCGGGACAATTCGTCCCTGGGGCCAACGTCCTGACTTTC. Translated: CASSPGQFVPGANVLTF.

Regarding this clone: The junction departs from germline at one end; a sequencing error may be responsible. The chain links TRBV7-2 to TRBJ2-7, with TRBD2 matching 10 bases. Germline loops: CDR1 SGHTA, CDR2 FQGNSA. The CDR3 runs to 15 residues. The CDR3 nucleotides are TGCGCCAGCAGCCACCAAGGGACTAGCGTCTACGAGCAGTACTTC. This codes for CASSHQGTSVYEQYF.

The rearrangement joins TRBV5-1 to TRBJ2-5; possibly TRBD1 for D (5 bases). Germline values: CDR1 SGHRS, CDR2 YFSETQ. Trimming cost V 2 bases and J 5 bases, with 7 bases left between them. The CDR3 consists of 12 residues. For the CDR3, the DNA is TGCGCCAGCAGCTTCCAGGGTGAGACCCAGTACTTC. It translates to CASSFQGETQYF.

This chain uses TRBV21-1 with TRBJ2-7; TRBD1, the D gene given by the table, was not confirmed from the DNA. TRBV21-1 is flagged as a pseudogene. CDR3 length equals 17 residues. In nucleotides, the CDR3 is TGTGCCAGCAGCAAAGGATCCCGGACAGGGAGGTCCTACGAGCAGTACTTC. The encoded protein is CASSKGSRTGRSYEQYF.

The chain combines TRBV14 with TRBJ1-2, with no clear D. CDR3 size: 14 residues. Germline assignment: CDR1 SGHDN and CDR2 FVKESK. Deletions cut 3 bases from V and 4 bases from J, with 12 bases between. The DNA of the CDR3 is TGTGCCAGCAGCCAGCGCAGTCAACCCTATGGCTACACCTTC. Encoded protein: CASSQRSQPYGYTF.

The genes are TRBV18 and TRBJ2-7; 7 positions agree with TRBD1. The germline V gene has CDR1 KGHSH and CDR2 LQKENI. Trimming removed 1 base from V and 6 bases from J; junction bases left unmatched: 6. The CDR3 extends over 14 amino acids. CDR3 nucleotide sequence: TGTGCCAGCTCACCACAGGGGGCTCCCTCCGAGCAGTACTTC. Protein sequence: CASSPQGAPSEQYF. Full variable domain (rest looked up from reference TRBV18 and TRBJ2-7): NAGVMQNPRHLVRRRGQEARLRCSPMKGHSHVYWYRQLPEEGLKFMVYLQKENIIDESGMPKERFSAEFPKEGPSILRIQQVVRGDSAAYFCASSPQGAPSEQYFGPGTRLTVT.